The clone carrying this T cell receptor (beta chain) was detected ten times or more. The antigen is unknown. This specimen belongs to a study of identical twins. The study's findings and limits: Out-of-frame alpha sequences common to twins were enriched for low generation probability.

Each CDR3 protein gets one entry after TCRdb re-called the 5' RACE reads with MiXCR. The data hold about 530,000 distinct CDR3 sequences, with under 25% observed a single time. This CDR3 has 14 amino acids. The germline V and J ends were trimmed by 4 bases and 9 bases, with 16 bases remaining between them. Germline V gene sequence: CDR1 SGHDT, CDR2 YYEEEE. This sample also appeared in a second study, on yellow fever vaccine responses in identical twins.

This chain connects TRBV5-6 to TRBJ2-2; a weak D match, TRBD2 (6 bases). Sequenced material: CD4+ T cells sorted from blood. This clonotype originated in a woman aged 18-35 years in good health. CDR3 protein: CASSPPGGVRELFF. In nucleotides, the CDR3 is TGTGCCAGCAGCCCCCCCGGCGGGGTCCGGGAGCTGTTTTTT.